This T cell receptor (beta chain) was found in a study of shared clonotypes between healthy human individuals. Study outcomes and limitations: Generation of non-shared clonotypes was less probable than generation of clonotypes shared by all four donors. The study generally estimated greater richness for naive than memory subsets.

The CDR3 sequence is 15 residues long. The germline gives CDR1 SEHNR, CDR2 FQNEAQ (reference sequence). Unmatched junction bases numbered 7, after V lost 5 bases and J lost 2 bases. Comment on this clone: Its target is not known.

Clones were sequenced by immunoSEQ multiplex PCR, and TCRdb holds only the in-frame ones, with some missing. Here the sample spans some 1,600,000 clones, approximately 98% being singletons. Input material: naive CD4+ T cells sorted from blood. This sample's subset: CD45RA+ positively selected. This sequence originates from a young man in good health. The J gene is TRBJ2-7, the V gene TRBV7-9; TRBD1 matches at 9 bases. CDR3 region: CASSVRRDRAYEQYF. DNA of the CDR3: TGTGCCAGCAGCGTTAGACGGGACAGGGCCTACGAGCAGTACTTC.